Reported below is one T cell receptor (beta chain). Antigen specificity is unknown. Looked up from germline, CDR1 is SGHTA and CDR2 is FQGNSA. J lost 6 bases, V lost 1 base, and 11 bases had no gene match. The CDR3 runs 16 residues. The data were taken from a study of graft-versus-host responses after intestinal transplantation. Study in general: Those transplanted obtained multivisceral, liver-intestinal, or isolated intestinal grafts. Study conclusions and caveats: High graft-versus-host to host-versus-graft clonal ratios were found in allografts of patients who had graft-donor T cell macrochimerism. GvH clones occurred in recipient marrow; some first appeared in ileum or blood.

Using immunoSEQ multiplex PCR, the repertoire was profiled, and TCRdb retains in-frame clones only, with some absent. The data hold some 62,000 clones, with over 90% observed a single time. The sequence was obtained from a human donor who was the organ donor for an intestinal transplant. This specimen consisted of unstimulated CD8+ T cells sorted from spleen or lymph node cells, obtained before transplant. The V call is TRBV7-2, the J call TRBJ2-7; 8 bases map to TRBD2. The CDR3 nucleotides read TGTGCCAGCAGCTTAGGGTTTTCGCGGGAGGTCCTCGAGCAGTACTTC. Protein: CASSLGFSREVLEQYF.